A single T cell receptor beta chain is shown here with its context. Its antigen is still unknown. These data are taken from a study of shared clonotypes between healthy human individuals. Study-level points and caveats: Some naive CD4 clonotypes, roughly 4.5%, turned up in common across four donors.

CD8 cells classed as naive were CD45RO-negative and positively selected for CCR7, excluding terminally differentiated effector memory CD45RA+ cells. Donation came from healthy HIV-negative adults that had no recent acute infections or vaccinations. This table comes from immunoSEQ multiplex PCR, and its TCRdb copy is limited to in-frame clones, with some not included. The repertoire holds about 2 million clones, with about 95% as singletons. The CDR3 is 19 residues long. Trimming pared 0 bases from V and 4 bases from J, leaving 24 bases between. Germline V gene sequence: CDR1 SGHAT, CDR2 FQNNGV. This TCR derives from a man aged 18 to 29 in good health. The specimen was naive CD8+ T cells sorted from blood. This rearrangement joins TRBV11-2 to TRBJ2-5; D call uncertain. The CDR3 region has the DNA TGTGCCAGCAGCTTAGAATCTCCCCTCCAGGTGTCAGGACGAGAGACCCAGTACTTC. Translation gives CASSLESPLQVSGRETQYF.